The following is a TCR beta chain sequence with its context. The sample is drawn from a study of radiation and T cells in renal cell carcinoma. Treatment indicated: 15 Gy SBRT to primary tumor, nephrectomy 4 weeks later. Here immunoSEQ multiplex PCR was the method, and the copy in TCRdb shows in-frame clones only, minus some. The sample lists about 9,300 clones, roughly 63% occurring once. Germline CDR1 is LNHDA and CDR2 is SQIVND (reference sequence). V gave up 6 bases and J gave up 6 bases; unmatched junction bases: 5. The CDR3 is 14 amino acids. This chain joins TRBV19 and TRBJ2-2; 9 bases fit TRBD2. The TCR comes from a woman in her forties or fifties with renal cell carcinoma. Specimen: tumor tissue, collected from a patient whose treatment included radiotherapy and nephrectomy. CDR3 sequence reads: CASSISGGPGELFF. Here the CDR3 DNA reads TGTGCCAGTAGCATTAGCGGGGGACCCGGGGAGCTGTTTTTT.